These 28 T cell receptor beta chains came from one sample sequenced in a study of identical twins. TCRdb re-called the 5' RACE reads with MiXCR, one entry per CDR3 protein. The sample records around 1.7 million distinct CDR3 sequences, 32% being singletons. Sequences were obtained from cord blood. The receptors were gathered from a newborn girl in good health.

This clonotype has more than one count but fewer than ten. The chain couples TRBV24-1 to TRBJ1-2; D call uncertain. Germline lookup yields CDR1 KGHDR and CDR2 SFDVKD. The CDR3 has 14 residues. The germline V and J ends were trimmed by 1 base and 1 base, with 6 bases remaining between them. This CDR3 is CATSDFRSNYGYTF. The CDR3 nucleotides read TGTGCCACCAGTGATTTTAGGAGTAACTATGGCTACACCTTC.

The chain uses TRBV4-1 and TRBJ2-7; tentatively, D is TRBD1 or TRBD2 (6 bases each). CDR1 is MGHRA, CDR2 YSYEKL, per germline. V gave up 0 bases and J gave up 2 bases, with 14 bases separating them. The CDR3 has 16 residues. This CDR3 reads CASSQDGPGAPYEQYF. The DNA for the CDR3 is TGCGCCAGCAGCCAAGACGGGCCGGGGGCGCCCTACGAGCAGTACTTC.

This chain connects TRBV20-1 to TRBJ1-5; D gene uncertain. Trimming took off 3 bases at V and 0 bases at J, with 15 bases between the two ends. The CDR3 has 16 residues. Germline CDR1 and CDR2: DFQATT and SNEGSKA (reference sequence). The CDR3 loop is CSASLAGSYSNQPQHF. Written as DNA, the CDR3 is TGCAGTGCTAGCTTGGCGGGGTCTTATAGCAATCAGCCCCAGCATTTT.

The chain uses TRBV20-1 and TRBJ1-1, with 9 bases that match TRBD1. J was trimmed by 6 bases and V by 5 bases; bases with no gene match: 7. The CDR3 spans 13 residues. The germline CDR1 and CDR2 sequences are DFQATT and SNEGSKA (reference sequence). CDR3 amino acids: CSADGTGSPEAFF. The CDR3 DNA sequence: TGCAGTGCTGACGGGACAGGGAGCCCTGAAGCTTTCTTT.

For the CDR3, the DNA is TGTGCCAGCAGAAGGGATCGGGGGCCATATGGCTACACCTTC. Translation gives CASRRDRGPYGYTF. This chain joins TRBV5-6 and TRBJ1-2; D might be TRBD1 (6 bases). V dropped 5 bases and J dropped 5 bases, with 16 bases sitting between them. The CDR3 has 14 amino acids. The germline V gene encodes CDR1 SGHDT and CDR2 YYEEEE.

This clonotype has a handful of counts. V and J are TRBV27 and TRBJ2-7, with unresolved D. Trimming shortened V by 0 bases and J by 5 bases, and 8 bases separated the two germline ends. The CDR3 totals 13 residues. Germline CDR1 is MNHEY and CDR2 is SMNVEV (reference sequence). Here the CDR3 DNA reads TGTGCCAGCAGTTTATCGTCAGGAAACGAGCAGTACTTC. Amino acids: CASSLSSGNEQYF.

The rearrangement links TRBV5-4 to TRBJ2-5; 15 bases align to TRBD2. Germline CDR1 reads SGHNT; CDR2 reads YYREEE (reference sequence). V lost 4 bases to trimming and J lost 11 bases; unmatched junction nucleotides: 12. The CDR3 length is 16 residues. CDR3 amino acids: CASSSGTSGGRNEQYF. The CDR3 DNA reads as TGTGCCAGCAGCAGTGGGACTAGCGGGGGGCGCAATGAGCAGTACTTC.

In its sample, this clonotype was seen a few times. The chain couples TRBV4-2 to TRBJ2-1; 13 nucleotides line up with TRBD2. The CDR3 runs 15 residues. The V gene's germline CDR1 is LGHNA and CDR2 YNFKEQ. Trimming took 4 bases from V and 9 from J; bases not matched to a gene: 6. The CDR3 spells CASSLGLAGVIEQFF. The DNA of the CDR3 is TGTGCCAGCAGCCTCGGACTAGCGGGGGTAATTGAGCAGTTCTTC.

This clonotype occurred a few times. Here the CDR3 reads CSGSQGNGYGYTF. CDR3 DNA sequence: TGCAGTGGAAGCCAGGGGAATGGATATGGCTACACCTTC. The chain uses TRBV20-1 and TRBJ1-2, with TRBD1 as a possible D gene (6 bases). The CDR3 is made up of 13 amino acids. V shed 7 bases and J shed 5 bases, with 17 bases lying between them. Germline V gives CDR1 DFQATT, CDR2 SNEGSKA (reference sequence).

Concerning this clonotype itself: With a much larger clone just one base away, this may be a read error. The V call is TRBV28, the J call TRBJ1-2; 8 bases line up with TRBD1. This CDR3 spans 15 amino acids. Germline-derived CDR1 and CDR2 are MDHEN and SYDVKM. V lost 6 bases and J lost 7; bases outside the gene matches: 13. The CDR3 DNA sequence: TGTGCCAGCAGCGCTATGACAGGGGCGGGCTTTGGCTACACCTTC. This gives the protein CASSAMTGAGFGYTF.

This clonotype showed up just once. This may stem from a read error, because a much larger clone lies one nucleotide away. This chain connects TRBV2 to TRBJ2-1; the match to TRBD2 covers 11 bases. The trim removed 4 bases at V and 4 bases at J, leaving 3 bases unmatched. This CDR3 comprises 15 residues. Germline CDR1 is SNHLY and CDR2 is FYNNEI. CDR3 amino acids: CASSASSGGYNEQFF. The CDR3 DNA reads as TGTGCCAGCAGTGCATCTAGCGGGGGGTACAATGAGCAGTTCTTC. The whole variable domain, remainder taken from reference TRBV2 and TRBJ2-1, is EPEVTQTPSHQVTQMGQEVILRCVPISNHLYFYWYRQILGQKVEFLVSFYNNEISEKSEIFDDQFSVERPDGSNFTLKIRSTKLEDSAMYFCASSASSGGYNEQFFGPGTRLTVL.

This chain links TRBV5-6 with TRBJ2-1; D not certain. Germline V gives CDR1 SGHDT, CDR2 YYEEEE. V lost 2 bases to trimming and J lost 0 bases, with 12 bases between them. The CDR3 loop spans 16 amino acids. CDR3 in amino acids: CASSFLEASSYNEQFF. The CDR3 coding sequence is TGTGCCAGCAGCTTCTTAGAGGCGAGCTCCTACAATGAGCAGTTCTTC.

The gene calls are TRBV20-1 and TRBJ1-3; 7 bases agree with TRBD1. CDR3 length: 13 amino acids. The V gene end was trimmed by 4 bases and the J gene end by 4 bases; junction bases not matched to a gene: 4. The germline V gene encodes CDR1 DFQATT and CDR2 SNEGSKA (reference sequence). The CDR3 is CSAMRGPGNTIYF. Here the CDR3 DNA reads TGCAGTGCTATGAGGGGGCCAGGAAACACCATATATTTT.

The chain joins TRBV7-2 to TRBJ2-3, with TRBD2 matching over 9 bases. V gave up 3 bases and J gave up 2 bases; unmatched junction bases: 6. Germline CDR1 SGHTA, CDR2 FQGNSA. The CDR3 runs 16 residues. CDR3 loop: CASSLVAGVFTDTQYF. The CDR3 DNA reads TGTGCCAGCAGCTTGGTAGCGGGGGTATTCACAGATACGCAGTATTTT.

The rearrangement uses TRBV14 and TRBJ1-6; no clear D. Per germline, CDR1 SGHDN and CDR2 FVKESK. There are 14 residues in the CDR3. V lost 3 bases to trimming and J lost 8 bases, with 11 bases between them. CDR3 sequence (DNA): TGTGCCAGCAGCCAGGGGTCAGAATATTCACCCCTCCACTTT. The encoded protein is CASSQGSEYSPLHF.

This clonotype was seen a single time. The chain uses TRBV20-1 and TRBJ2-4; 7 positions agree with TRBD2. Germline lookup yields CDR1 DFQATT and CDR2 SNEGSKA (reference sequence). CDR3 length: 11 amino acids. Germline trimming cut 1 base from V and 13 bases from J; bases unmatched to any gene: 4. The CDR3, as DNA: TGCAGTGCTAGAGTTCTAGCGGAGCAGTACTTC. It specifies CSARVLAEQYF.

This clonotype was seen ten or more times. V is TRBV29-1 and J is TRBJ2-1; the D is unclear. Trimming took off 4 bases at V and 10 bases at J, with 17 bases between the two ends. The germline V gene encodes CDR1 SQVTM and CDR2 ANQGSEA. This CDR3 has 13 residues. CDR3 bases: TGCAGCGTTGCGACCTGGTTTCCAAGGGAGCAGTTCTTC. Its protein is CSVATWFPREQFF.

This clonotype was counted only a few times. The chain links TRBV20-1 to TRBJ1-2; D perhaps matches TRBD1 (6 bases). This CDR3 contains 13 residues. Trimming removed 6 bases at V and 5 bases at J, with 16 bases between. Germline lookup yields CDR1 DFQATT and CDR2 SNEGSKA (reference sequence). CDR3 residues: CSAPDSSFYGYTF. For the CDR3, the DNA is TGCAGTGCCCCGGACAGCAGCTTTTATGGCTACACCTTC.

CDR3 amino acids: CASSQTHNYEQYF. The CDR3 DNA sequence: TGTGCCAGCAGCCAAACCCACAACTACGAGCAGTACTTC. The rearrangement uses TRBV3-1 and TRBJ2-7; D gene unclear. The V end was cut by 2 bases, the J end by 3 bases, with 8 bases between. Germline CDR1 reads LGHDT; CDR2 reads YNNKEL (reference sequence). There are 13 residues in the CDR3.

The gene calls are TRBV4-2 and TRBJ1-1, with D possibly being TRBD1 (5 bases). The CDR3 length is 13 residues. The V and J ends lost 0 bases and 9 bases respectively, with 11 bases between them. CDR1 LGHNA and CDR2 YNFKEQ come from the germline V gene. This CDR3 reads CASSQDQGAKAFF. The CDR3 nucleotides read TGTGCCAGCAGCCAAGATCAGGGCGCCAAAGCTTTCTTT.

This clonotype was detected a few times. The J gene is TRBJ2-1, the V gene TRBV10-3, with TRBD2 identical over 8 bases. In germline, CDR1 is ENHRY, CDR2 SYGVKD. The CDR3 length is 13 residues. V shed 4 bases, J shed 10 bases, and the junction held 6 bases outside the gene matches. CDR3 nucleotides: TGTGCCATCAGTGCCCGGGAGGGCCCCGAGCAGTTCTTC. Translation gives CAISAREGPEQFF.

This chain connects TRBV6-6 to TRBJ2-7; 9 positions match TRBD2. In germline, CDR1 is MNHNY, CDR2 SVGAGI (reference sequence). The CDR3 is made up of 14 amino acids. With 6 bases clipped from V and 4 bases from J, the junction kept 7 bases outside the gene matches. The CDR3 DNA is TGTGCCAGCAGACCGACTAGCGGTCCATACGAGCAGTACTTC. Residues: CASRPTSGPYEQYF.

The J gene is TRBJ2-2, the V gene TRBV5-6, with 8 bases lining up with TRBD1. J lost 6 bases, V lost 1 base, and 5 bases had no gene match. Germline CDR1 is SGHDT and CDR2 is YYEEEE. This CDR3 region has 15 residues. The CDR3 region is CASSLPQGAPGELFF. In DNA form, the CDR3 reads TGTGCCAGCAGCTTGCCGCAGGGGGCGCCCGGGGAGCTGTTTTTT.

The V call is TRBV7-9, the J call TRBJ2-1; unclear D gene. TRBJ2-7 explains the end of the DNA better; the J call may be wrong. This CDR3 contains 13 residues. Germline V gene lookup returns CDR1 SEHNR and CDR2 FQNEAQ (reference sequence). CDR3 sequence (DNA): TGTGCCACTTCGGGTTATTCCTACAATGAGCAGTACTTC. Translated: CATSGYSYNEQYF.

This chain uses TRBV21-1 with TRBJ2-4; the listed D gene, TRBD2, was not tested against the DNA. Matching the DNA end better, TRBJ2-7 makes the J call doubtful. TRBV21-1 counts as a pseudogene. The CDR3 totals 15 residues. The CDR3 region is CASSKNSGGAYEQYF. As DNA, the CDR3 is TGTGCCAGCAGCAAAAACTCAGGAGGGGCCTACGAGCAGTACTTC.

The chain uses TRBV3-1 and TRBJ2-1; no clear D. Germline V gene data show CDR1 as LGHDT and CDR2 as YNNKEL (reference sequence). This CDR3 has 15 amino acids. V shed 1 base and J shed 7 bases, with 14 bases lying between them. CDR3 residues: CASSQGGPDGNEQFF. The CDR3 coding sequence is TGTGCCAGCAGCCAAGGAGGACCCGATGGGAATGAGCAGTTCTTC.

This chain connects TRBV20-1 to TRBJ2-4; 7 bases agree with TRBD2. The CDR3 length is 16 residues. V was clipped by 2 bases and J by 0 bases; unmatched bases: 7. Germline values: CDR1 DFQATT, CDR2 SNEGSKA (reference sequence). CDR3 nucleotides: TGCAGTGCTAGACCAGCTAGCGGAGTAGCCAAAAACATTCAGTACTTC. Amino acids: CSARPASGVAKNIQYF.

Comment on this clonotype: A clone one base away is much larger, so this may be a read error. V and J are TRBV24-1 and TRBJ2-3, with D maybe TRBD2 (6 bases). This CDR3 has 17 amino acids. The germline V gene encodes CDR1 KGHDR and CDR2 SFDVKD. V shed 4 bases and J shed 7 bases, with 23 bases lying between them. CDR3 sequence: CATSDRPGEGRTNTQYF. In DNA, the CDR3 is TGTGCCACCAGTGACCGACCCGGGGAAGGGAGGACAAATACGCAGTATTTT.